One sample yielded the 11 T cell receptor beta chains listed below, sequenced in a study of OX40 agonist ivuxolimab in advanced cancers. The repertoire was sequenced with immunoSEQ multiplex PCR; TCRdb's copy has only in-frame clones and lacks some. The table lists around 60,000 clones, about nine tenths of them singletons, with around 25% in the top ten. Sequenced here: CD4+ or CD8+ T cells sorted from blood, sampled in a trial of the OX40 agonist ivuxolimab. These receptors were obtained from an adult with an advanced solid tumor such as melanoma, head and neck, liver or kidney cancer.

This chain joins TRBV6-5 and TRBJ2-7, with 7 bases that match TRBD2. The CDR3 spans 11 residues. J gave up 12 bases and V 2 bases, and 4 bases lay outside the gene matches. Germline V gives CDR1 MNHEY, CDR2 SVGAGI. The CDR3 nucleotides read TGTGCCAGCAGTTACGGGAGGGTATGGTACTTC. This translates into CASSYGRVWYF.

V is TRBV27 and J is TRBJ2-7, with no clear D. Per germline, CDR1 MNHEY and CDR2 SMNVEV (reference sequence). V lost 0 bases to trimming and J lost 2 bases, with 11 bases between them. CDR3 size: 15 residues. The CDR3 region has the DNA TGTGCCAGCAGTTTATCCGATCCGACGGCCTACGAGCAGTACTTC. Translating it yields CASSLSDPTAYEQYF.

The V and J genes are TRBV29-1 and TRBJ2-7; no clear D. The CDR3 contains 10 residues. Between the trimmed V and J ends, which lost 4 bases and 3 bases, there was a span of 4 bases. The germline CDR1 and CDR2 sequences are SQVTM and ANQGSEA. For the CDR3, the DNA is TGCAGCGTTGTCGGCTACGAGCAGTACTTC. Amino acid sequence: CSVVGYEQYF.

In the case of this clone: Other DNA sequences of this sample code for an identical CDR3. V usage is TRBV12-5 and J usage is TRBJ1-2, with 8 bases matching TRBD1. Germline-derived CDR1 and CDR2 are LGHNT and FRNRAP. The CDR3 runs to 16 residues. J gave up 6 bases and V 0 bases, and 9 bases lay outside the gene matches. The CDR3 nucleotides read TGTGCTAGTGGTTTGGTGGGTGATTGGACAGGGCATGGCTACACCTTC. Its translation is CASGLVGDWTGHGYTF.

This clone was counted once. The chain recombines TRBV9 with TRBJ2-7; tentative D call: TRBD1 (6 bases). The ends were cut back, 2 bases at V and 3 bases at J, with 12 bases in the middle. The CDR3 is made up of 14 amino acids. Germline V gene data show CDR1 as SGDLS and CDR2 as YYNGEE. Here the CDR3 reads CASSVRTESYEQYF. For the CDR3, the DNA is TGTGCCAGCAGCGTCAGGACAGAGAGCTACGAGCAGTACTTC.

The chain couples TRBV27 to TRBJ2-1; 13 nucleotides match TRBD2. Per germline, CDR1 MNHEY and CDR2 SMNVEV (reference sequence). After removal of 4 bases from V and 2 bases from J, the junction contained 2 bases not matched to a gene. The CDR3 loop spans 16 amino acids. DNA of the CDR3: TGTGCCAGCAGTTCGGGGACTAGCGGGACCTACAATGAGCAGTTCTTC. Its translation is CASSSGTSGTYNEQFF.

The chain has TRBV7-2 and TRBJ1-2; the D is unclear. Trimming removed 1 base from V and 6 bases from J, with 9 bases in between. CDR3 length equals 13 residues. Looked up from germline, CDR1 is SGHTA and CDR2 is FQGNSA. The CDR3: CASSLGGWDGYTF. CDR3 nucleotides: TGTGCCAGCAGCTTAGGGGGTTGGGATGGCTACACCTTC.

This rearrangement joins TRBV6-5 to TRBJ1-2; D is ambiguous. The germline CDR1 and CDR2 sequences are MNHEY and SVGAGI. Trimming removed 5 bases at V and 7 bases at J, with 11 bases between. The CDR3 spans 12 residues. CDR3 protein: CASSTADGGYTF. As DNA, the CDR3 is TGTGCCAGCAGTACGGCGGACGGTGGCTACACCTTC.

The rearrangement joins TRBV21-1 to TRBJ2-5; the table's D call, TRBD2, has no DNA check behind it. TRBV21-1 is noted as a pseudogene. CDR3 length: 15 residues. The CDR3 loop reads CASSSWGGTEETQYF. The CDR3 nucleotides are TGTGCCAGCAGCTCCTGGGGCGGGACCGAGGAGACCCAGTACTTC.

For the CDR3, the DNA is TGTGCCAGCAGCTTGGCTGAGACCCAGTACTTC. Its protein product is CASSLAETQYF. The chain employs TRBV5-6 and TRBJ2-5, with D unclear. Germline V gene lookup returns CDR1 SGHDT and CDR2 YYEEEE. Trimming shortened V by 0 bases and J by 5 bases, and 2 bases separated the two germline ends. The CDR3 totals 11 residues.

This chain uses TRBV11-3 with TRBJ2-3; 12 bases line up with TRBD2. The CDR3 spans 17 residues. J was trimmed by 7 bases and V by 5 bases; bases with no gene match: 13. Looked up from germline, CDR1 is SGHNT and CDR2 is YENEEA. DNA for the CDR3: TGTGCCAGCAGCGAACCAGCCGGGACTAGCGGGCGACATACGCAGTATTTT. Translation gives CASSEPAGTSGRHTQYF. Supplemented by reference TRBV11-3 and TRBJ2-3, the full variable domain reads EAGVVQSPRYKIIEKKQPVAFWCNPISGHNTLYWYLQNLGQGPELLIRYENEEAVDDSQLPKDRFSAERLKGVDSTLKIQPAELGDSAVYLCASSEPAGTSGRHTQYFGPGTRLTVL.